This TCR beta chain originates from a study of a mutant IDH1 vaccine in newly diagnosed glioma. On the study more broadly: The therapy given earlier, which was standard therapy, consisted of radiotherapy, temozolomide, or both, and most of the patients received both. Week 35 brought visit V12, which was followed by visit V13 at week 47.

Sequencing used immunoSEQ multiplex PCR; TCRdb keeps in-frame clones, though not all of them. Counted here are some 38,000 clones, roughly 70% occurring once; the ten biggest clones make up 8.9%. As to time point: week 47, end of study. The study gave 300 ug of mutant IDH1 20-mer peptide per vaccine dose, with topical imiquimod. Patients received eight vaccinations in weeks 1, 3, 5, 7, 11, 15, 19, 23. The donors' diagnosis was new WHO grade 3 or 4 astrocytoma that was IDH1-mutant and ATRX-lost. The V and J ends lost 10 bases and 0 bases respectively, with 6 bases between them. The germline V gene encodes CDR1 MDHEN and CDR2 SYDVKM. There are 11 residues in the CDR3. This clone was seen only a few times. Its antigen is unidentified.

This receptor was identified in a man aged 40-49 years with glioma. The gene calls are TRBV28 and TRBJ1-1, with D unclear. Sequenced here: PBMCs, sampled from a glioma patient whose treatment included an IDH1 peptide vaccine. CDR3 in amino acids: CATFMNTEAFF. The CDR3 bases are TGTGCCACATTCATGAACACTGAAGCTTTCTTT.